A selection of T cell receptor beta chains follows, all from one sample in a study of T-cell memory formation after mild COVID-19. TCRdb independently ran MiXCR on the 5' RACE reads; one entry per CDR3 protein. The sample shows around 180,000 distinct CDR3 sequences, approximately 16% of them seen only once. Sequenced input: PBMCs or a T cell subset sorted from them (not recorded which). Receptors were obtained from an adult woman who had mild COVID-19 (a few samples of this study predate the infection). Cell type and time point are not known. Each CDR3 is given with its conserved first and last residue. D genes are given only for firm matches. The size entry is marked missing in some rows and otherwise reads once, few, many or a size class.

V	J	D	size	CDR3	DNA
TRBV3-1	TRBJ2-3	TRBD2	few	CASSQPLLAGDTDTQYF	TGTGCCAGCAGCCAACCACTACTAGCGGGGGACACAGATACGCAGTATTTT
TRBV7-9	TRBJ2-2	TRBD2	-	CASSLGQREWNTGELFF	TGTGCCAGCAGCTTAGGTCAGCGGGAGTGGAACACCGGGGAGCTGTTTTTT
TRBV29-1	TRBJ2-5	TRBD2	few	CSVYGGSGETQYF	TGCAGCGTTTACGGGGGGAGTGGAGAGACCCAGTACTTC
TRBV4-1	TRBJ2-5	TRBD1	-	CASSQETGQPQETQYF	TGCGCCAGCAGCCAAGAAACGGGACAGCCCCAAGAGACCCAGTACTTC
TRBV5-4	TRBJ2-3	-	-	CASSLHDSRGPDTQYF	TGTGCCAGCAGCTTACATGACAGTAGGGGACCAGATACGCAGTATTTT
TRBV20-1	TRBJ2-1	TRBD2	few	CSASVAGDHNEQFF	TGCAGTGCTAGCGTGGCGGGGGACCACAATGAGCAGTTCTTC
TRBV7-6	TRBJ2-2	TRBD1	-	CASSSNRQGALGGELFF	TGTGCCAGCAGCTCGAATAGACAGGGGGCGCTCGGCGGGGAGCTGTTTTTT
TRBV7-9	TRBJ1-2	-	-	CASSPLRIQAYYGYTF	TGTGCCAGCAGCCCTCTGAGAATACAGGCCTACTATGGCTACACCTTC
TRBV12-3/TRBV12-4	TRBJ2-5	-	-	CASQGSTQETQYF	TGTGCCAGCCAGGGGTCCACCCAAGAGACCCAGTACTTC
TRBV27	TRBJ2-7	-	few	CASSPEGRLTYEQYF	TGTGCCAGCAGTCCAGAGGGACGGCTAACCTACGAGCAGTACTTC
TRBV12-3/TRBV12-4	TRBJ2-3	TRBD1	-	CASSTRTGETTDTQYF	TGTGCCAGCAGTACTCGGACAGGGGAGACGACAGATACGCAGTATTTT
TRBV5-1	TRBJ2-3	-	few	CASRPPGRATDTQYF	TGCGCCAGCAGACCTCCCGGCAGGGCCACAGATACGCAGTATTTT
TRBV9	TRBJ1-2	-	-	CASNPWGTQSGYGYTF	TGTGCCAGCAACCCTTGGGGGACCCAGTCCGGGTATGGCTACACCTTC
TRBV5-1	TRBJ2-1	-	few	CASSRDPTYNEQFF	TGCGCCAGCAGCCGGGACCCGACCTACAATGAGCAGTTCTTC
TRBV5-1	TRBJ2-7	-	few	CASSLAGGRVAGEQYF	TGCGCCAGCAGCTTGGCCGGCGGCAGGGTCGCGGGTGAGCAGTACTTC
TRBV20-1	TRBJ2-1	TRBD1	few	CSARGQGVHNEQFF	TGCAGTGCTAGGGGACAGGGGGTTCACAATGAGCAGTTCTTC
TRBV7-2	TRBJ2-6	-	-	CASSSPRRGANVLTF	TGTGCCAGCAGCTCCCCCAGGAGAGGGGCCAACGTCCTGACTTTC
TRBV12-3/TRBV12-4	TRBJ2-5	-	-	CASTATRETQYF	TGTGCCAGCACCGCGACAAGAGAGACCCAGTACTTC
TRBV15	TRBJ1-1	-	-	CATSRGKGMTTEAFF	TGTGCCACCAGCAGAGGTAAAGGCATGACGACTGAAGCTTTCTTT
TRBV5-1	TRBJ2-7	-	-	CASSRPDLNYEQYF	TGCGCCAGCAGCCGGCCGGACCTCAACTACGAGCAGTACTTC
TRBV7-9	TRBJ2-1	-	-	CASSLEGIYNEQFF	TGTGCCAGCAGCTTAGAGGGGATCTACAATGAGCAGTTCTTC
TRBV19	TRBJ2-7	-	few	CASTPPSWDGGDEQYF	TGTGCCAGCACCCCGCCCTCTTGGGACGGAGGCGACGAGCAGTACTTC
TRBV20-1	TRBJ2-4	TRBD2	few	CSADLGGSSIQYF	TGCAGTGCCGACCTCGGGGGGAGCAGCATTCAGTACTTC
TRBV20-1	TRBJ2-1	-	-	CSASDRGGAGYNEQFF	TGCAGTGCTAGCGACCGAGGGGGGGCAGGGTACAATGAGCAGTTCTTC
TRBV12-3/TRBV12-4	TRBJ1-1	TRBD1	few	CASSGDSEAFF	TGTGCCAGCAGTGGGGACAGTGAAGCTTTCTTT
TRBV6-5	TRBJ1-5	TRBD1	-	CASSSTGGGRPQHF	TGTGCCAGCAGTTCGACAGGGGGTGGACGGCCCCAGCATTTT
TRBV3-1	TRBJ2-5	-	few	CASSQRRQETQYF	TGTGCCAGCAGCCAACGCCGGCAAGAGACCCAGTACTTC
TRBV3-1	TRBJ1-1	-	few	CASSPQGLNTEAFF	TGTGCCAGCAGCCCGCAGGGTTTGAACACTGAAGCTTTCTTT
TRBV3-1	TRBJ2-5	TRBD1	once	CASSLRTGARETQYF	TGTGCCAGCAGTCTACGGACAGGGGCAAGGGAGACCCAGTACTTC
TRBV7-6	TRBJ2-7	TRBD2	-	CASSPRSGGTYEQYF	TGTGCCAGCAGCCCCCGTAGCGGGGGGACCTACGAGCAGTACTTC
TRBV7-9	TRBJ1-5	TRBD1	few	CASSTAQGRGPQHF	TGTGCCAGCAGCACTGCACAGGGGAGAGGGCCCCAGCATTTT
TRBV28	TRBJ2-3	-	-	CASSLSRGSDTQYF	TGTGCCAGCAGTTTATCCAGGGGATCAGATACGCAGTATTTT
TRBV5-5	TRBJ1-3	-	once	CASSWRENGNTIYF	TGTGCCAGCAGCTGGCGGGAGAATGGAAACACCATATATTTT
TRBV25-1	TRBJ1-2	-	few	CASSDLGVRGENGYTF	TGTGCCAGCAGTGACCTGGGGGTAAGGGGTGAGAATGGCTACACCTTC
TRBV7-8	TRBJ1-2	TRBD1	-	CASSLASTGNGYTF	TGTGCCAGCAGCTTAGCCTCGACAGGGAATGGCTACACCTTC
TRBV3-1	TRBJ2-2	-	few	CASSQAGSSTGELFF	TGTGCCAGCAGCCAGGCCGGGAGTAGTACCGGGGAGCTGTTTTTT
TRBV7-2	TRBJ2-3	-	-	CASSSRESQADTQYF	TGTGCCAGCAGCAGCAGAGAGTCGCAAGCCGATACGCAGTATTTT
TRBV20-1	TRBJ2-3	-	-	CSARVFSLTDENTQYF	TGCAGTGCTAGAGTATTTTCATTAACCGACGAGAATACGCAGTATTTT
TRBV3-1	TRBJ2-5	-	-	CASSQESRGKYQETQYF	TGTGCCAGCAGCCAAGAATCCCGGGGGAAGTACCAAGAGACCCAGTACTTC
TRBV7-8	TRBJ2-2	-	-	CASRMGRTNTGELFF	TGTGCCAGCAGGATGGGACGGACGAACACCGGGGAGCTGTTTTTT
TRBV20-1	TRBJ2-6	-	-	CSANPYSGANVLTF	TGCAGTGCTAATCCCTACTCTGGGGCCAACGTCCTGACTTTC
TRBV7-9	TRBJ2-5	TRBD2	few	CASSLRPGGQETQYF	TGTGCCAGCAGCTTGAGACCGGGAGGCCAAGAGACCCAGTACTTC
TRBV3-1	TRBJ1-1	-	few	CASSHSGYLRGTEAFF	TGTGCCAGCAGCCATAGTGGTTATCTTAGGGGGACTGAAGCTTTCTTT
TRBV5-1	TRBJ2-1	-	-	CASSLTGSYNEQFF	TGCGCCAGCAGCTTGACAGGCTCCTACAATGAGCAGTTCTTC
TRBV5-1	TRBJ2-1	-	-	CASSLAGEQFF	TGCGCCAGCAGCTTGGCGGGTGAGCAGTTCTTC
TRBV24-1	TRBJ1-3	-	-	CATSDFTGNTIYF	TGTGCCACCAGTGATTTTACCGGAAACACCATATATTTT
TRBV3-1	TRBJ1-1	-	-	CASSHLFFSTGTEAFF	TGTGCCAGCAGCCATCTGTTCTTCTCCACGGGGACTGAAGCTTTCTTT